These 9 T cell receptor beta chains came from one sample sequenced in a study of T cell responses to AZD1222 COVID-19 vaccine. This table comes from immunoSEQ multiplex PCR, and its TCRdb copy is limited to in-frame clones, with some not included. Of about 100,000 clones listed, 70% to 90% are singletons. The source was peripheral blood, collected on day 0 of AZD1222 vaccination. These receptor sequences come from an adult in good health.

This clone has just one count. The chain carries TRBV7-2 and TRBJ1-5, with D tentatively TRBD1 (5 bases). V was clipped by 1 base and J by 4 bases, with 11 bases between them. The CDR3 runs to 15 residues. CDR1 and CDR2 (germline): SGHTA, FQGNSA. CDR3 sequence (DNA): TGTGCCAGCAGCTTAGGGTCAGGGCGAAATCAGCCCCAGCATTTT. Translated: CASSLGSGRNQPQHF.

The chain employs TRBV3-1 (or the pseudogene TRBV3-2) and TRBJ2-1; 9 bases are shared with TRBD2. The CDR3 is made up of 15 amino acids. Germline loops: CDR1 LGHDT, CDR2 YNNKEL (reference sequence). The V gene end was trimmed by 4 bases and the J gene end by 5 bases; junction bases not matched to a gene: 6. The CDR3 sequence is CASSPIAGVHNEQFF. The CDR3 bases are TGTGCCAGCAGCCCAATAGCGGGAGTCCACAATGAGCAGTTCTTC.

The chain links TRBV6-2 or TRBV6-3 to TRBJ1-2; 8 nucleotides agree with TRBD1. V shed 2 bases and J 4 bases; nucleotides not matched to a gene: 3. Germline-derived CDR1 and CDR2 are MNHEY and SVGEGT. The CDR3 runs 14 residues. The CDR3 region is CASSYGQGGYGYTF. The DNA of the CDR3 is TGTGCCAGCAGTTACGGACAGGGCGGCTATGGCTACACCTTC.

The chain joins TRBV19 to TRBJ2-2; D ambiguous. The V end was cut by 5 bases, the J end by 0 bases, with 10 bases between. This CDR3 comprises 15 residues. Germline V CDR1 and CDR2: LNHDA, SQIVND (reference sequence). In nucleotides, the CDR3 is TGTGCCAGTAGTCCCCTCCGAGCGAACACCGGGGAGCTGTTTTTT. Translating it yields CASSPLRANTGELFF.

V gene TRBV14 combines with J gene TRBJ1-1; 7 nucleotides match TRBD1. V lost 1 base, J lost 4 bases, and 6 bases stayed unmatched. Looked up from germline, CDR1 is SGHDN and CDR2 is FVKESK. The CDR3 sequence is 15 residues long. The DNA of the CDR3 is TGTGCCAGCAGCCAAGCTCCCAGGGGGGGCACTGAAGCTTTCTTT. Translation gives CASSQAPRGGTEAFF.

The rearrangement uses TRBV27 and TRBJ2-7; perhaps D is TRBD1 or TRBD2 (6 bases each). This CDR3 region has 15 residues. Between the trimmed V and J ends, which lost 0 bases and 2 bases, there was a span of 11 bases. In germline, CDR1 is MNHEY, CDR2 SMNVEV (reference sequence). CDR3 residues: CASSLSWGAAYEQYF. The CDR3 coding sequence is TGTGCCAGCAGTTTATCATGGGGGGCGGCCTACGAGCAGTACTTC.

The rearrangement links TRBV28 to TRBJ2-5; no clear D gene. Germline lookup yields CDR1 MDHEN and CDR2 SYDVKM. V was pared by 8 bases and J by 5 bases, with 12 bases between. CDR3 length: 12 amino acids. CDR3 region: CASLQVPETQYF. The CDR3 coding sequence is TGTGCCAGCCTCCAGGTACCGGAGACCCAGTACTTC.

The chain carries TRBV11-2 and TRBJ2-7; possible D gene TRBD1, 7 bases. This CDR3 has 13 amino acids. V lost 6 bases, J lost 12 bases, and 21 bases lay in between. The germline CDR1 and CDR2 sequences are SGHAT and FQNNGV. The CDR3: CASRPRGRWEVYF. The DNA for the CDR3 is TGTGCCAGCAGACCTAGGGGGCGTTGGGAGGTGTACTTC.

The chain uses TRBV27 and TRBJ2-1; 15 nucleotides align to TRBD2. CDR3 length: 18 residues. V dropped 6 bases and J dropped 8; count of bases not matched to a gene: 14. Germline CDR1 and CDR2: MNHEY and SMNVEV (reference sequence). The CDR3 region is CASRWRGTSGRIIDEQFF. CDR3 sequence (DNA): TGTGCCAGCAGATGGCGGGGGACTAGCGGGAGGATAATCGATGAGCAGTTCTTC.